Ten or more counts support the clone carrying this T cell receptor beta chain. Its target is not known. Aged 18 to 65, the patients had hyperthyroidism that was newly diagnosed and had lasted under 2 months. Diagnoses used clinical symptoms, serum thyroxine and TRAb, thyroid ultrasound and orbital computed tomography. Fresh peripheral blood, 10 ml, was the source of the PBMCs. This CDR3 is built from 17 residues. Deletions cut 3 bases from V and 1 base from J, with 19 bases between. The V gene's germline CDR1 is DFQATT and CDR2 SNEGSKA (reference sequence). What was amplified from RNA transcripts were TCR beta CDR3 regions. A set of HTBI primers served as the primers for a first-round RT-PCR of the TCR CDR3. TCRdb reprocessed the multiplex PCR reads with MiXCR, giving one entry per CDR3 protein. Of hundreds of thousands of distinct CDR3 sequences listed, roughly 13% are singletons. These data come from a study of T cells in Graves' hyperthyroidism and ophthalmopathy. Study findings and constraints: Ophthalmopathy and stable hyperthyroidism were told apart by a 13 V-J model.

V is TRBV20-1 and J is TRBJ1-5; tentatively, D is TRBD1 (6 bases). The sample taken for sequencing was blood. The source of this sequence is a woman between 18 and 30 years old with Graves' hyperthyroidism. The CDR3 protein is CSARRGGRRFSNQPQHF. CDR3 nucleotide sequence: TGCAGTGCTAGGAGGGGGGGGAGACGATTCAGCAATCAGCCCCAGCATTTT.